The T cell receptor beta chain under discussion was sequenced for a study of blood T cells in healthy people across ages. At the level of the study: About one barcoded beta molecule per two T cells was captured by template switching. Regarding the study as a whole: Naive and antigen-experienced cells were not separated, limiting conclusive comparison. Considered underestimates were the diversity estimates obtained from one million T cells.

Germline V gene lookup returns CDR1 SGHAT and CDR2 FQNNGV. The CDR3 spans 17 residues. Regarding this clonotype: What it binds is not known. The junction departs from germline at one end; a sequencing error may be responsible.

Through a sample-barcoded 5' primer and a J-beta primer mix, a second PCR was run for roughly 6 to 11 cycles. Every sample returned 2.5 million or more CDR3-containing paired-end reads. MiXCR, applied by TCRdb to the 5' RACE reads, yields one record per CDR3 protein. The table has around 710,000 distinct CDR3 sequences, around 46% seen once; the top ten hold around a fifth. The TCR was taken from a woman aged 60-70 years in good health. Specimen: blood. The chain links TRBV11-2 to TRBJ1-4, with D possibly TRBD1 on 6 matching bases. Here the CDR3 DNA reads TGTGCCAGCAGCCCCCAGGGGATTCCACCAACTAGTGAAAAACTGTTTTTT. Translation: CASSPQGIPPTSEKLFF.